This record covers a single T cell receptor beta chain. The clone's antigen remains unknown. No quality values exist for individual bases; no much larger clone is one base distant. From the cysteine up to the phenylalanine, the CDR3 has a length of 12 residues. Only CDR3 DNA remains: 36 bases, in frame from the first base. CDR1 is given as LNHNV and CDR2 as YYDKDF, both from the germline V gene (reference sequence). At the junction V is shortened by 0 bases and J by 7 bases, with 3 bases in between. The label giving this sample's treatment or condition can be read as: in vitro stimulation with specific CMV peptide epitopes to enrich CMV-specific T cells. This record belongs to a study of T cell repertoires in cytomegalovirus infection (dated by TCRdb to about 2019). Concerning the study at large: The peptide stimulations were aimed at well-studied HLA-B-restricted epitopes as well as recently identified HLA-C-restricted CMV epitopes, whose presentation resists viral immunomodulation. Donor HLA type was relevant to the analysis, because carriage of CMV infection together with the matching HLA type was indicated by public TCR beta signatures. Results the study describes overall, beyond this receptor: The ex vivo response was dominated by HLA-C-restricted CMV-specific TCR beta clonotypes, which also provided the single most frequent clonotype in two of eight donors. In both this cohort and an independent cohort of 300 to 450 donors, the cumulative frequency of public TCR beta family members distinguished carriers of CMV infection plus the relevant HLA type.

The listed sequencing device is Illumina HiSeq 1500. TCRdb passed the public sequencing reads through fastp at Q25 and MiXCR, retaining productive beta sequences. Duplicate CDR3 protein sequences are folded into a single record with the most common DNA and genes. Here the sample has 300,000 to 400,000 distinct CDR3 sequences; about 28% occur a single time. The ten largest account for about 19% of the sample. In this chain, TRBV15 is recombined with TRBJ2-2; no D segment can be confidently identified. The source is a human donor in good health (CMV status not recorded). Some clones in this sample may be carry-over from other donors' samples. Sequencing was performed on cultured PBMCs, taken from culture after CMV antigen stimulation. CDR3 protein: CATSREVGELFF. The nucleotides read TGTGCCACCAGCAGAGAGGTCGGGGAGCTGTTTTTT.